A single sample is the source of the 7 T cell receptor beta chains below, sequenced in a study of blood T cell repertoires in COVID-19. Clones were read by immunoSEQ multiplex PCR, and TCRdb kept only the in-frame ones, dropping some. The data show about 430,000 clones, with over 75% seen just once and approximately 1.5% held by the top ten. Sequenced input: PBMCs or T cells enriched from blood (not recorded which). The receptor source for this set is a woman aged 18-29 years who had been exposed to COVID-19.

The chain joins TRBV5-1 to TRBJ1-1; 9 bases are shared with TRBD1. V was clipped by 4 bases and J by 5 bases; unmatched bases: 6. Germline V gene lookup returns CDR1 SGHRS and CDR2 YFSETQ. The CDR3 totals 14 residues. This chain's CDR3 is CASSPAGQGTEAFF. DNA for the CDR3: TGCGCCAGCAGCCCCGCCGGACAGGGGACTGAAGCTTTCTTT.

This chain connects TRBV5-6 to TRBJ2-2; 12 bases map to TRBD2. Losses at the gene ends were 5 bases for V and 7 bases for J; bases not matched to a gene: 6. CDR1 and CDR2 from the germline V gene are SGHDT and YYEEEE. CDR3 length equals 15 residues. CDR3 residues: CASSLRTSGVGELFF. CDR3 sequence (DNA): TGTGCCAGCAGTTTGAGGACTAGCGGGGTCGGGGAGCTGTTTTTT.

The chain links TRBV6-5 to TRBJ1-5; no firm D call. Germline CDR1 is MNHEY and CDR2 is SVGAGI. The ends were cut back, 0 bases at V and 5 bases at J, with 11 bases in the middle. This CDR3 contains 15 residues. CDR3 amino acids: CASSYSRADYQPQHF. The CDR3 nucleotides read TGTGCCAGCAGTTACTCGAGAGCAGACTATCAGCCCCAGCATTTT.

This clone was found once. V usage is TRBV9 and J usage is TRBJ1-5; 12 bases are a match to TRBD1. V dropped 0 bases and J dropped 5; count of bases not matched to a gene: 0. The V gene's germline CDR1 is SGDLS and CDR2 YYNGEE. The CDR3 extends over 15 amino acids. CDR3 in amino acids: CASSVGDRGHQPQHF. The CDR3, as DNA: TGTGCCAGCAGCGTAGGGGACAGGGGGCATCAGCCCCAGCATTTT.

Only one count was recorded for this clone. In DNA, the CDR3 is TGTGCCAGCAGCTCCCGGACTAGCGGGACCTACTCCTACAATGAGCAGTTCTTC. It codes for CASSSRTSGTYSYNEQFF. V and J are TRBV7-2 and TRBJ2-1; 12 bases map to TRBD2. From germline, CDR1 is SGHTA and CDR2 FQGNSA. This CDR3 spans 18 amino acids. The V and J ends lost 4 bases and 0 bases, in that order; junction bases with no gene match: 7.

The chain couples TRBV19 to TRBJ1-1, with D tentatively TRBD1 (5 bases). Germline V gene lookup returns CDR1 LNHDA and CDR2 SQIVND (reference sequence). V was trimmed by 3 bases and J by 0 bases, leaving 8 bases between them. There are 14 residues in the CDR3. The CDR3 nucleotides read TGTGCCAGTAGTATTACAGGAATGAACACTGAAGCTTTCTTT. Its translation: CASSITGMNTEAFF.

The J gene is TRBJ1-2, the V gene TRBV4-2, with a weak D call TRBD1 (5 bases). The ends were cut back, 0 bases at V and 2 bases at J, with 10 bases in the middle. Germline V gene sequence: CDR1 LGHNA, CDR2 YNFKEQ. This CDR3 comprises 15 residues. The CDR3 DNA reads TGTGCCAGCAGCCAAGACTGGGCAGGGAACTATGGCTACACCTTC. Translating gives CASSQDWAGNYGYTF.